Listed below are T cell receptor beta chains from one sample, sequenced in a study of shared clonotypes between healthy human individuals. Assay used: immunoSEQ multiplex PCR; TCRdb lists only in-frame clones, some missing. The sample yields approximately 2,000,000 clones, around 93% seen once. The specimen was naive CD4+ T cells from PBMCs. The receptors originated from a man younger than 30 in good health. Some clones in this sample may be carry-over from other donors' samples. The conserved cysteine and the conserved F or W are not part of the CDR3 here. Size is stated for part of the rows, as once, few or many counts, or as a class when the clone is expanded.

v_gene,abundance,CDR3aa
TRBV29-1,once,SVSGTANTEAF
TRBV2,once,ASRQDRTGQSSYEQY
TRBV10-1,NA,ASSEQLAGGSEQF
TRBV27,NA,ASSPGSYEQY
TRBV7-9,NA,ASSFNPGPLGYEQY
TRBV5-6,few,ASSPGTENTEAF
TRBV28,NA,ASRSGTGPYEQY
TRBV9,NA,ASSVAGSTDTQY
TRBV11-2,once,ASSLVGRSRLKQF
TRBV4-1,NA,ASSQEVTSGSTYNEQF
TRBV28,NA,ASSFLQGRLPARAF
TRBV15,NA,ATSRARGLDQPQH
TRBV5-1,NA,ASSPRGGSGNTIY
TRBV25-1,NA,ASSSVNTGELF
TRBV5-4,NA,ASSLGPSGGNTIY
TRBV19,NA,ASSSRGAHNEKLF
TRBV5-1,NA,ASSRDPKDTQY
TRBV2,NA,ASSLGQSSYEQY
TRBV6-4,few,ASAPREDSPQH
TRBV4-2,once,ASSQDKFTEAF
TRBV5-4,NA,ASSLPPAPGVSYEQY
TRBV7-9,NA,ASSLGGTRPNHEQY
TRBV7-4,NA,ASSLSPLASGSNEQF
TRBV27,NA,ASSLDRDSTYYGYT
TRBV28,NA,ASLTGSYNEQF
TRBV11-2,NA,ASSFTGVETQY
TRBV5-6,NA,ASSLGVLYSNQPQH
TRBV20-1,NA,SAVAYNEQF
TRBV28,NA,ASSSTGRETQY
TRBV7-6,NA,ASSLGIAGGIDTQY
TRBV29-1,NA,SVEDSGRGPTYEQY
TRBV27,NA,ASSPDPTGASGKLF
TRBV28,NA,ASSAPRGAYEQY
TRBV2,once,ASSPLPGADTQY
TRBV5-8,NA,ASSFGTGVEETQY
TRBV11-2,once,ASSLAAGAVTSYEQY
TRBV30,few,AWSVFTGNQPQH
TRBV7-9,NA,ASSQQGFTLGEQY
TRBV18,NA,ASSSTRRGERDYGYT
TRBV11-3,NA,ASSQDRPPGKQF
TRBV4-1,NA,ASSQDLSRRELF
TRBV25-1,NA,ASSDVGTSGANVLT
TRBV10-3,NA,AISDRDSYGYT
TRBV7-2,NA,ASSVAGGLADTQY
TRBV7-3,NA,ASSLGPAGGLDTQY
TRBV28,NA,ASNHLNQPQH
TRBV21-1,NA,ASSKAQKFGQGAGEQY
TRBV29-1,NA,SVEGQGAAEAF
TRBV5-1,NA,ASSSGTDTEAF
TRBV5-1,once,ASSLGGDEQY
TRBV14,NA,ASSPRWGRLGEQY
TRBV7-9,NA,ASSGVSGRKENNEQF
TRBV7-3,NA,ASRSTGFWGGYT